The sample holds a few counts of the clone carrying this T cell receptor beta chain. The data derive from a study of cytomegalovirus exposure and HLA in healthy donors. Primers included in the PCR were 60 Vbeta and 13 Jbeta primers. Method: immunoSEQ multiplex PCR; TCRdb's copy keeps in-frame clones and lacks some. Of around 180,000 clones detected, around 80% appear once; the ten largest clones hold roughly 2.1%. The CDR3 has 14 amino acids. Deletions cut 6 bases from V and 3 bases from J, with 14 bases between. Germline CDR1 is MNHNY and CDR2 is SVGAGI (reference sequence). The sequencing sample was made of PBMCs. This TCR was sampled from a woman between 18 and 29 years old in good health and CMV-seropositive. This chain connects TRBV6-6 to TRBJ1-1; D possibly corresponds to TRBD1 (5 bases). This chain's CDR3 is CASSSRDSYTEAFF. CDR3 DNA sequence: TGTGCCAGCAGCTCCAGGGACTCTTACACTGAAGCTTTCTTT.